Listed here are 20 T cell receptor beta chains from one sample, sequenced in a study of a mutant IDH1 vaccine in newly diagnosed glioma. No antigen has been identified for these receptors. Regarding time point: week 47, end of study. Topical imiquimod accompanied each vaccine dose, which consisted of 300 ug of mutant IDH1 20-mer peptide. Profiled with immunoSEQ multiplex PCR; TCRdb holds only in-frame clones, not every one. This table has approximately 58,000 clones, roughly four fifths appearing once. The specimen comprised PBMCs, sampled from a glioma patient whose treatment included an IDH1 peptide vaccine. The receptor source for this set is a man aged 30 to 45 with glioma.

In DNA form, the CDR3 reads TGTGCCAGCAGTGAAGGTTCGACAGGTCCCACTGAAGCTTTCTTT. As protein: CASSEGSTGPTEAFF. The chain is built from TRBV2 and TRBJ1-1; perhaps TRBD1 as D (6 bases). Trimming took off 1 base at V and 4 bases at J, with 13 bases between the two ends. Germline values: CDR1 SNHLY, CDR2 FYNNEI. The CDR3 length is 15 residues.

V gene TRBV18 combines with J gene TRBJ2-7; 7 nucleotides match TRBD1. There are 12 residues in the CDR3. V was clipped by 6 bases and J by 4 bases; unmatched bases: 3. Germline V lookup: CDR1 KGHSH, CDR2 LQKENI. The CDR3 loop reads CASSGTAYEQYF. The CDR3 nucleotides read TGTGCCAGCTCTGGGACAGCTTACGAGCAGTACTTC.

There are a few counts of this clone. This chain joins TRBV6-5 and TRBJ1-6; TRBD1 aligns across 7 bases. The trim removed 2 bases at V and 5 bases at J, leaving 3 bases unmatched. Germline CDR1 MNHEY, CDR2 SVGAGI. This CDR3 comprises 15 residues. The CDR3 nucleotides are TGTGCCAGCAGTTACACGACAGGGAATAATTCACCCCTCCACTTT. Translated: CASSYTTGNNSPLHF.

The gene calls are TRBV19 and TRBJ2-5; no firm D call. With 7 bases removed from V and 2 bases from J, the gap between germline ends came to 14 bases. Looked up from germline, CDR1 is LNHDA and CDR2 is SQIVND (reference sequence). The length of the CDR3 is 14 residues. CDR3 nucleotide sequence: TGTGCCAGTACACCAGGTTTGTGGCAAGAGACCCAGTACTTC. Translating gives CASTPGLWQETQYF.

This chain links TRBV29-1 with TRBJ1-2; D might be TRBD1 (5 bases). Germline V gives CDR1 SQVTM, CDR2 ANQGSEA. CDR3 length: 16 amino acids. Trimming stripped 0 bases from V and 0 bases from J, with 14 bases between. CDR3 sequence: CSVEDQGRRPNYGYTF. In nucleotides, the CDR3 is TGCAGCGTTGAAGATCAGGGAAGACGCCCTAACTATGGCTACACCTTC. Full variable domain (missing parts from reference TRBV29-1 and TRBJ1-2): SAVISQKPSRDICQRGTSLTIQCQVDSQVTMMFWYRQQPGQSLTLIATANQGSEATYESGFVIDKFPISRPNLTFSTLTVSNMSPEDSSIYLCSVEDQGRRPNYGYTFGSGTRLTVV.

This clone was seen only once. V gene TRBV7-9 combines with J gene TRBJ2-4; tentative D call: TRBD1 (5 bases). This CDR3 has 16 amino acids. Germline V lookup: CDR1 SEHNR, CDR2 FQNEAQ (reference sequence). V shed 5 bases and J shed 3 bases, with 17 bases lying between them. CDR3 in amino acids: CASSQTEIQYKNIQYF. The CDR3 coding sequence is TGTGCCAGCAGCCAGACAGAGATACAGTACAAAAACATTCAGTACTTC.

This sequence joins TRBV6-5 and TRBJ2-5; no reliable D call. The germline V gene encodes CDR1 MNHEY and CDR2 SVGAGI. Trimming cost V 2 bases and J 4 bases, with 8 bases left between them. This CDR3 is 13 amino acids long. The CDR3 protein is CASSYHRRETQYF. Here the CDR3 DNA reads TGTGCCAGCAGTTACCATAGACGAGAGACCCAGTACTTC.

V usage is TRBV5-4 and J usage is TRBJ1-4; tentative D call: TRBD1 (5 bases). This CDR3 has 13 residues. V lost 1 base, J lost 8 bases, and 9 bases lay in between. CDR1 and CDR2 from the germline V gene are SGHNT and YYREEE (reference sequence). In nucleotides, the CDR3 is TGTGCCAGCAGCTTGTCAGGGCTCGAAAAACTGTTTTTT. The encoded protein is CASSLSGLEKLFF.

A single count supports this clone. The chain recombines TRBV30 with TRBJ1-6, with 7 bases matching TRBD1. This CDR3 is 15 amino acids long. Germline CDR1 reads GTSNPN; CDR2 reads SVGIG (reference sequence). Trimming removed 4 bases from V and 3 bases from J; junction bases left unmatched: 6. CDR3 nucleotide sequence: TGTGCCTGGACAAGGGACAGCGTCTATAATTCACCCCTCCACTTT. This gives the protein CAWTRDSVYNSPLHF. Combining the CDR3 with reference TRBV30 and TRBJ1-6 gives the whole variable domain SQTIHQWPATLVQPVGSPLSLECTVEGTSNPNLYWYRQAAGRGLQLLFYSVGIGQISSEVPQNLSASRPQDRQFILSSKKLLLSDSGFYLCAWTRDSVYNSPLHFGNGTRLTVT.

The chain links TRBV19 to TRBJ1-5; D possibly corresponds to TRBD1 (5 bases). The CDR3 sequence is 12 residues long. V was shortened by 7 bases and J by 6 bases, with 10 bases between the two germline ends. The V gene's germline CDR1 is LNHDA and CDR2 SQIVND (reference sequence). The CDR3 DNA is TGTGCCAGTAATAGGGGAGCTCAGCCCCAGCATTTT. It codes for CASNRGAQPQHF.

The chain recombines TRBV19 with TRBJ1-1, with TRBD1 matching 7 bases. Per germline, CDR1 LNHDA and CDR2 SQIVND (reference sequence). Germline trimming cut 4 bases from V and 2 bases from J; bases unmatched to any gene: 4. This CDR3 spans 14 amino acids. Here the CDR3 reads CASSTGQSNTEAFF. The CDR3 nucleotides read TGTGCCAGTAGTACGGGACAGTCTAACACTGAAGCTTTCTTT.

This clone was seen more than once but under ten times. The chain has TRBV7-9 and TRBJ1-1; D not resolved. The CDR3 runs 15 residues. CDR1 and CDR2 (germline): SEHNR, FQNEAQ (reference sequence). V lost 4 bases to trimming and J lost 2 bases, with 14 bases between them. The CDR3 loop reads CASSSLHNANTEAFF. For the CDR3, the DNA is TGTGCCAGCAGCTCACTGCACAACGCCAACACTGAAGCTTTCTTT.

This clone was recorded a few times. The V gene is TRBV18, the J gene TRBJ1-1; tentatively, D is TRBD1 (6 bases). The germline gives CDR1 KGHSH, CDR2 LQKENI. The CDR3 contains 12 residues. V was clipped by 5 bases and J by 4 bases, with 8 bases between them. The chain's CDR3 is CASSVQGTEAFF. In DNA, the CDR3 is TGTGCCAGCTCAGTACAGGGCACTGAAGCTTTCTTT.

The CDR3 DNA reads as TGTGCCAGCAGTTCAACACCGGGAGGACACACCTTC. Encoded protein: CASSSTPGGHTF. V gene TRBV6-1 combines with J gene TRBJ1-2; D not resolved. Looked up from germline, CDR1 is MNHNS and CDR2 is SASEGT. Trimming cost V 5 bases and J 12 bases, with 16 bases left between them. CDR3 size: 12 residues.

The chain uses TRBV5-1 and TRBJ2-7, with TRBD1 identical over 7 bases. V dropped 2 bases and J dropped 1; count of bases not matched to a gene: 6. From germline, CDR1 is SGHRS and CDR2 YFSETQ. The CDR3 has 15 amino acids. The CDR3 protein is CASSFETGQSYEQYF. The CDR3 DNA sequence: TGCGCCAGCAGCTTTGAAACGGGACAGTCCTACGAGCAGTACTTC.

The J gene is TRBJ2-7, the V gene TRBV27; no clear D. This CDR3 comprises 12 residues. The germline CDR1 and CDR2 sequences are MNHEY and SMNVEV (reference sequence). The germline V and J ends were trimmed by 6 bases and 1 base, with 7 bases remaining between them. CDR3 in amino acids: CASSENSYEQYF. Written as DNA, the CDR3 is TGTGCCAGCAGCGAGAATTCCTACGAGCAGTACTTC.

This rearrangement joins TRBV6-6 to TRBJ2-1, with TRBD1 matching 10 bases. The V segment lost 6 bases and the J segment 0 bases; nucleotides outside the gene matches: 2. CDR1 is MNHNY, CDR2 SVGAGI, per germline (reference sequence). The CDR3 consists of 15 residues. CDR3 sequence reads: CASSRDRGSYNEQFF. The CDR3 DNA reads as TGTGCCAGCAGCCGGGACAGGGGCTCCTACAATGAGCAGTTCTTC.

V and J are TRBV11-3 and TRBJ2-2, with 7 bases fitting TRBD2. Germline CDR1 is SGHNT and CDR2 is YENEEA. The CDR3 is 17 residues long. The ends lost 4 bases at V and 3 bases at J; junction bases unmatched: 11. CDR3 loop: CASSSQLGAGHTGELFF. Here the CDR3 DNA reads TGTGCCAGCAGCTCCCAATTAGGAGCGGGGCACACCGGGGAGCTGTTTTTT.

J is TRBJ1-4 and V is TRBV25-1; no firm D call. V was clipped by 6 bases and J by 7 bases, with 9 bases between them. The CDR3 runs 12 residues. Looked up from germline, CDR1 is MGHDK and CDR2 is SYGVNS. CDR3 region: CASRLNGEKLFF. CDR3 in DNA: TGTGCCAGCAGGTTGAACGGTGAAAAACTGTTTTTT.

The chain is built from TRBV5-8 and TRBJ2-2; tentatively, D is TRBD1 (6 bases). Germline V gives CDR1 SGHTS, CDR2 YDEGEE. The CDR3 contains 17 residues. Trimming shortened V by 0 bases and J by 3 bases, and 15 bases separated the two germline ends. The CDR3 sequence: CASSLDVQGQYTGELFF. The CDR3 coding sequence is TGTGCCAGCAGCTTGGACGTCCAGGGGCAATACACCGGGGAGCTGTTTTTT.